This entry lists 27 T cell receptor beta chains sequenced from one sample in a study of cytomegalovirus exposure and HLA in healthy donors. PCR involved 60 Vbeta and 13 Jbeta primers. Libraries were prepared by immunoSEQ multiplex PCR; TCRdb keeps only in-frame clonotypes and omits some of them. The repertoire table contains 65,000 to 85,000 clones. The sample consisted of PBMCs. The receptors were gathered from a woman aged 55-75 years in good health and CMV-seronegative.

This chain connects TRBV19 to TRBJ2-1; TRBD2 aligns across 7 bases. The CDR3 runs to 19 residues. The junction had 17 bases not matched to a gene; V was cut back by 0 bases and J by 6 bases. Per germline, CDR1 LNHDA and CDR2 SQIVND (reference sequence). CDR3 DNA sequence: TGTGCCAGTAGTATAGACTCCCCCTCGGGAGCTGGGGGGGGCAATGAGCAGTTCTTC. Translation: CASSIDSPSGAGGGNEQFF.

This chain uses TRBV2 with TRBJ2-7; 10 bases are a match to TRBD2. Trimming at V came to 6 bases and at J to 0 bases, leaving 11 bases not matched to a gene. CDR1 and CDR2 from the germline V gene are SNHLY and FYNNEI. This CDR3 spans 17 amino acids. The CDR3 region is CASRDPGLATSSYEQYF. CDR3 in DNA: TGTGCCAGCAGGGATCCGGGACTAGCGACCAGCTCCTACGAGCAGTACTTC.

The chain joins TRBV6-5 to TRBJ2-7, with 9 bases fitting TRBD2. The J segment lost 3 bases and the V segment lost 0 bases, leaving 6 bases of the junction unmatched. The length of the CDR3 is 16 residues. CDR1 MNHEY and CDR2 SVGAGI come from the germline V gene. The CDR3 DNA reads as TGTGCCAGCAGTTACTCGTTTGGGACTAGCATCTACGAGCAGTACTTC. Protein sequence: CASSYSFGTSIYEQYF.

The chain is built from TRBV18 and TRBJ2-7; weak D call: TRBD1 (5 bases). The CDR3 runs to 15 residues. Germline V gene sequence: CDR1 KGHSH, CDR2 LQKENI. V was clipped by 1 base and J by 3 bases, with 13 bases between them. Here the CDR3 reads CASSPQGLDNYEQYF. The CDR3 nucleotides read TGTGCCAGCTCACCACAAGGCTTGGACAACTACGAGCAGTACTTC.

This rearrangement joins TRBV10-3 to TRBJ2-5, with 9 bases identical to TRBD2. The CDR3 covers 14 residues. The germline V gene has CDR1 ENHRY and CDR2 SYGVKD. Unmatched junction bases numbered 15, after V lost 8 bases and J lost 11 bases. CDR3 nucleotides: TGTGCCATCTCGAGACTAGCGGAGGAGGGGGAGCAGTACTTC. Translated: CAISRLAEEGEQYF.

The chain couples TRBV29-1 to TRBJ1-4; 7 bases line up with TRBD1. Trimming took 3 bases from V and 7 from J; bases not matched to a gene: 5. The CDR3 is made up of 13 amino acids. The germline V gene encodes CDR1 SQVTM and CDR2 ANQGSEA. The CDR3 nucleotides are TGCAGCGTTGAGGGGCAGGGGGGTGAAAAACTGTTTTTT. Translating gives CSVEGQGGEKLFF.

The chain couples TRBV9 to TRBJ2-1; 16 bases are shared with TRBD2. The junction had 5 bases not matched to a gene; V was cut back by 0 bases and J by 8 bases. The germline V gene encodes CDR1 SGDLS and CDR2 YYNGEE. This CDR3 comprises 17 residues. This CDR3 is CASSVGGLAGGVHEQFF. CDR3 coding DNA: TGTGCCAGCAGCGTAGGGGGACTAGCGGGAGGGGTCCATGAGCAGTTCTTC.

The genes are TRBV19 and TRBJ1-2, with D possibly matching TRBD1 (6 bases). Per germline, CDR1 LNHDA and CDR2 SQIVND (reference sequence). This CDR3 has 12 residues. V was pared by 7 bases and J by 8 bases, with 14 bases between. Written as DNA, the CDR3 is TGTGCCAGTAACGGACAGACTACAGGCTACACCTTC. The encoded protein is CASNGQTTGYTF.

The chain joins TRBV27 to TRBJ2-5, with a tentative D call TRBD1 (5 bases). The ends were cut back, 2 bases at V and 3 bases at J, with 10 bases in the middle. The CDR3 covers 14 residues. Germline V CDR1 and CDR2: MNHEY, SMNVEV (reference sequence). This CDR3 is CASSLEGVEETQYF. The CDR3 nucleotides are TGTGCCAGCAGTTTAGAAGGGGTAGAAGAGACCCAGTACTTC.

V and J are TRBV6-1 and TRBJ1-5; the D gene is possibly TRBD1 (6 bases). The CDR3 spans 18 residues. Germline CDR1 reads MNHNS; CDR2 reads SASEGT. V lost 4 bases and J 6 bases, leaving 25 bases between the germline ends. The CDR3 DNA follows: TGTGCCAGCAGTGCTGAGGTGGGGAATAGGGGGATAGGTCAGCCCCAGCATTTT. Encoded protein: CASSAEVGNRGIGQPQHF.

The chain has TRBV7-2 and TRBJ2-2, with 8 bases aligning to TRBD1. The J segment lost 8 bases and the V segment lost 5 bases, leaving 13 bases of the junction unmatched. CDR3 length equals 16 residues. Germline-derived CDR1 and CDR2 are SGHTA and FQGNSA. CDR3 in amino acids: CASSPGQGRFGGELFF. The CDR3 DNA reads TGTGCCAGCAGCCCCGGACAGGGTCGCTTTGGGGGGGAGCTGTTTTTT.

V and J are TRBV11-2 and TRBJ2-5; 7 nucleotides align to TRBD2. The V and J ends lost 5 bases and 5 bases, in that order; junction bases with no gene match: 8. The germline V gene has CDR1 SGHAT and CDR2 FQNNGV. CDR3 length equals 14 residues. The CDR3 bases are TGTGCCAGCAGCCCAGTCGGCGGGAGTGAGACCCAGTACTTC. It encodes CASSPVGGSETQYF. Full variable domain (outside the CDR3, taken from reference TRBV11-2 and TRBJ2-5): EAGVAQSPRYKIIEKRQSVAFWCNPISGHATLYWYQQILGQGPKLLIQFQNNGVVDDSQLPKDRFSAERLKGVDSTLKIQPAKLEDSAVYLCASSPVGGSETQYFGPGTRLLVL.

This sequence joins TRBV5-8 and TRBJ2-3; possible D gene TRBD2, 6 bases. Trimming stripped 2 bases from V and 6 bases from J, with 16 bases between. This CDR3 contains 15 residues. Germline CDR1 reads SGHTS; CDR2 reads YDEGEE. This CDR3 reads CASSFGLNGGDTQYF. Here the CDR3 DNA reads TGTGCCAGCAGCTTCGGGCTAAACGGAGGGGATACGCAGTATTTT.

This sequence joins TRBV11-2 and TRBJ2-1; D perhaps matches TRBD2 (7 bases). The germline gives CDR1 SGHAT, CDR2 FQNNGV. V lost 10 bases, J lost 5 bases, and 15 bases lay in between. The CDR3 extends over 13 amino acids. In DNA form, the CDR3 reads TGTGCCATCGGGGGGCGAGGGGACAATGAGCAGTTCTTC. It specifies CAIGGRGDNEQFF.

The chain uses TRBV19 and TRBJ1-1, with TRBD1 matching over 7 bases. Germline-derived CDR1 and CDR2 are LNHDA and SQIVND (reference sequence). The CDR3 is 14 amino acids. J gave up 4 bases and V 5 bases, and 7 bases lay outside the gene matches. The CDR3, as DNA: TGTGCCAGTAGTTTGAGGGGGCCTGCCACTGAAGCTTTCTTT. The encoded protein is CASSLRGPATEAFF.

The genes are TRBV7-3 and TRBJ2-7; 7 nucleotides agree with TRBD1. V lost 1 base to trimming and J lost 3 bases; unmatched junction nucleotides: 3. CDR1 and CDR2 (germline): SGHTA, FQGTGA. CDR3 length: 14 residues. The CDR3 DNA is TGTGCCAGCAGCTTAATGGGACAGAGCTACGAGCAGTACTTC. It codes for CASSLMGQSYEQYF.

The chain carries TRBV6-6 and TRBJ1-6; D might be TRBD1 (5 bases). Trimming shortened V by 6 bases and J by 8 bases, and 11 bases separated the two germline ends. The CDR3 runs 13 residues. Germline V lookup: CDR1 MNHNY, CDR2 SVGAGI (reference sequence). The CDR3 DNA is TGTGCCAGCAGCACAGGAACATATTCACCCCTCCACTTT. Amino acids: CASSTGTYSPLHF.

The chain employs TRBV19 and TRBJ2-1; a possible D gene is TRBD2 (5 bases). Germline assignment: CDR1 LNHDA and CDR2 SQIVND (reference sequence). Trimming removed 2 bases from V and 0 bases from J, with 11 bases in between. The CDR3 runs 16 residues. CDR3 nucleotides: TGTGCCAGTAGTATATACGGGGTGAGCTCCTACAATGAGCAGTTCTTC. Translated: CASSIYGVSSYNEQFF.

The V call is TRBV5-1, the J call TRBJ1-5, with D uncertain. This CDR3 is built from 14 residues. Germline loops: CDR1 SGHRS, CDR2 YFSETQ. Trimming removed 6 bases from V and 5 bases from J, with 15 bases in between. CDR3 nucleotides: TGCGCCAGCAAAATTGGAAACGGGGATCAGCCCCAGCATTTT. Residues: CASKIGNGDQPQHF.

This chain joins TRBV18 and TRBJ2-1, with 7 bases aligning to TRBD1. The CDR3 length is 16 residues. Germline CDR1 is KGHSH and CDR2 is LQKENI. J lost 8 bases, V lost 0 bases, and 10 bases had no gene match. This CDR3 is CASSPPSSIGTDEQFF. The CDR3 DNA reads as TGTGCCAGCTCACCACCGAGTAGTATCGGGACAGATGAGCAGTTCTTC.

The CDR3 here is CASSIRRLAGLVNEQFF. In nucleotides, the CDR3 is TGTGCCAGTAGTATCCGGAGACTAGCGGGATTGGTCAATGAGCAGTTCTTC. The rearrangement links TRBV19 to TRBJ2-1; 11 bases line up with TRBD2. The CDR3 runs 17 residues. V shed 3 bases and J 6 bases; nucleotides not matched to a gene: 10. CDR1 LNHDA and CDR2 SQIVND come from the germline V gene (reference sequence).

The chain combines TRBV19 with TRBJ1-1; no reliable D call. In germline, CDR1 is LNHDA, CDR2 SQIVND (reference sequence). The CDR3 covers 14 residues. V lost 6 bases, J lost 0 bases, and 11 bases lay in between. The CDR3 region is CASSFAGLNTEAFF. The CDR3 nucleotides are TGTGCCAGTAGCTTCGCAGGTTTGAACACTGAAGCTTTCTTT.

In regard to this clone: Germline is not matched at one junction end, which may reflect a read error. The genes are TRBV19 and TRBJ1-5, with D possibly TRBD1 on 5 matching bases. Germline CDR1 is LNHDA and CDR2 is SQIVND (reference sequence). This CDR3 is built from 14 residues. CDR3 sequence: CASRDIQGLPSLDF. The CDR3 DNA sequence: TGTGCCAGTAGGGATATCCAGGGACTGCCTTCTTTGGATTTT.

V gene TRBV18 combines with J gene TRBJ1-2, with D uncertain. This CDR3 is built from 11 residues. Germline CDR1 KGHSH, CDR2 LQKENI. V was shortened by 4 bases and J by 4 bases, with 4 bases between the two germline ends. The CDR3 nucleotides read TGTGCCAGCTCACTCTCCTATGGCTACACCTTC. It codes for CASSLSYGYTF.

Notes on this clone: Germline and junction disagree at one end, which may indicate a read error. J is TRBJ2-5 and V is TRBV7-7, with 7 nucleotides matching TRBD1. The CDR3 extends over 13 amino acids. Per the germline V gene, CDR1 is SSHAT and CDR2 is FNYEAQ (reference sequence). The chain's CDR3 is CASSSDREETQYF. CDR3 coding DNA: TGTGCTAGCAGCTCCGACAGGGAAGAGACCCAGTACTTC. Complete variable domain (other parts from reference TRBV7-7 and TRBJ2-5): GAGVSQSPRYKVTKRGQDVTLRCDPISSHATLYWYQQALGQGPEFLTYFNYEAQPDKSGLPSDRFSAERPEGSISTLTIQRTEQRDSAMYRCASSSDREETQYFGPGTRLLVL.

The J gene is TRBJ2-5, the V gene TRBV19, with 7 bases identical to TRBD2. V was pared by 4 bases and J by 1 base, with 9 bases of the junction left unmatched. The CDR3 is made up of 16 amino acids. Germline CDR1 LNHDA, CDR2 SQIVND (reference sequence). This CDR3 is CASSTSSLARQETQYF. DNA of the CDR3: TGTGCCAGTAGTACCTCCTCACTAGCGCGCCAAGAGACCCAGTACTTC.

V is TRBV19 and J is TRBJ1-2; TRBD1 matches at 9 bases. The CDR3 length is 14 residues. The V segment lost 4 bases and the J segment 5 bases; nucleotides outside the gene matches: 5. Germline V gene sequence: CDR1 LNHDA, CDR2 SQIVND (reference sequence). The CDR3 coding sequence is TGTGCCAGTAGTAAGGGGGACAGGGATTATGGCTACACCTTC. Protein sequence: CASSKGDRDYGYTF.